What follows is one TCR beta chain and its context. The antigen is unknown. The sample belongs to a study of identical twins. Broader study findings: Out-of-frame sharing of TCR alpha in monozygotic twins was underestimated by models.

Each CDR3 protein gets one entry after TCRdb re-called the 5' RACE reads with MiXCR. The sample has 460,000 or so distinct CDR3 sequences; 11% to 15% are singletons. The germline gives CDR1 MNHEY, CDR2 SVGEGT. The CDR3 is 12 residues long. Deletions cut 2 bases from V and 1 base from J, with 3 bases between. Healthy Caucasians supplied all donations. The same sample was also studied in work on yellow fever vaccine responses in identical twins.

The J gene is TRBJ2-7, the V gene TRBV6-2 or TRBV6-3; D gene unclear. Material: CD4+ T cells sorted from blood. The TCR originated in a woman under 30 in good health. This CDR3 reads CASSYRSYEQYF. CDR3 nucleotide sequence: TGTGCCAGCAGTTACCGGTCCTACGAGCAGTACTTC.